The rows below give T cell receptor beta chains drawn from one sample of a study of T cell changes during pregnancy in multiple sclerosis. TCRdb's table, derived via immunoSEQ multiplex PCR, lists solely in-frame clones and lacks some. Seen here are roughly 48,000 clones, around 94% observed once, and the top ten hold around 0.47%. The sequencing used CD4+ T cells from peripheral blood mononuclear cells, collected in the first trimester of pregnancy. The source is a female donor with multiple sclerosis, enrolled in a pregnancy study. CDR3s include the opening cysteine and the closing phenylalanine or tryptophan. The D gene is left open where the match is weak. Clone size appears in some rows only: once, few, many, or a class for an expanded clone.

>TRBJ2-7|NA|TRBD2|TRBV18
TGTGCCAGCTCACCGGGACTAGCGGGGGACTCGCGGACCGAGCAGTACTTC
CASSPGLAGDSRTEQYF
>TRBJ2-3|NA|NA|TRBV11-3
TGTGCCAGCAGCCCGACAGGCCGTATAGCAGATACGCAGTATTTT
CASSPTGRIADTQYF
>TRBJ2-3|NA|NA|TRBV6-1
TGTGCCAGCAGTGACCGAAACAAGGGCGGGGGCCGGGGGCAGTATTTT
CASSDRNKGGGRGQYF
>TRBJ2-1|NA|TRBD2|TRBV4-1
TGCGCCAGCAGCCTGGGACTAGCGGAGAACAATGAGCAGTTCTTC
CASSLGLAENNEQFF
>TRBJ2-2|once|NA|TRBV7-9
TGTGCCAGCAGCTTAAGCGGGCCCGGGGAGCTGTTTTTT
CASSLSGPGELFF
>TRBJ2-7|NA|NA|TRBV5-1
TGCGCCAGCAGCTTAAGACGGGGGACAGCCCTCGGGGTCGAGCAGTACTTC
CASSLRRGTALGVEQYF
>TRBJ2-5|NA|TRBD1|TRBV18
TGTGCCAGCTCACTCACTGCCGGGACAGCCCAAGAGACCCAGTACTTC
CASSLTAGTAQETQYF
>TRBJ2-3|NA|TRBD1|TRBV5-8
TGTGCCAGCAGCTTGACAGGGGTTAGCACAGATACGCAGTATTTT
CASSLTGVSTDTQYF
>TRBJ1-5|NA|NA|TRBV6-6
TGTGCCAGCAGTGGGGGCCTCCTGGGAGGGCAGCCCCAGCATTTT
CASSGGLLGGQPQHF
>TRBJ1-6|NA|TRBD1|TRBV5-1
TGCGCCAGCAGCTCAAAGGGACAGGGAGCTTCACCCCTCCACTTT
CASSSKGQGASPLHF
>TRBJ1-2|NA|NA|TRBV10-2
TGCGCCAGCAGTAACAGGGCTTCGGTATTATCTGGCTACACCTTC
CASSNRASVLSGYTF
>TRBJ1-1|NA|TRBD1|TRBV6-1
TGTGCCAGCAAGGGGGCGTGGGGCTTGGTACCTGAAGCTTTCTTT
CASKGAWGLVPEAFF
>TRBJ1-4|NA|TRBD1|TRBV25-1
TGTGCCAGCTCCTCCGGGGGACAGAGGGATGAAAAACTGTTTTTT
CASSSGGQRDEKLFF
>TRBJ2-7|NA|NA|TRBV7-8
TGTGCCAGCAGGCAGGGGAGCTCCTACGAGCAGTACTTC
CASRQGSSYEQYF
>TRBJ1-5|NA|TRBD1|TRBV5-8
TGTGCCAGCAGCTTAGGGCAGGGGGATTCTCAGCCCCAGCATTTT
CASSLGQGDSQPQHF
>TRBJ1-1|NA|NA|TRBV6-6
TGTGCCAGCAGTATCACAGGGAACACTGAAGCTTTCTTT
CASSITGNTEAFF
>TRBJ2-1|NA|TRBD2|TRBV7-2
TGTGCCAGCAGCTTAATATCGGGCGGGGGTGGGTCTTACAATGAGCAGTTCTTC
CASSLISGGGGSYNEQFF
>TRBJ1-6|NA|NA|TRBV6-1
TGTGCCAGCAGTGAATGGTGGGCAGGGCGGAATTCACCCCTCCACTTT
CASSEWWAGRNSPLHF
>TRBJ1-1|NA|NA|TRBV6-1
TGTGCCAGCAGTAGTAGAACGAACACTGAAGCTTTCTTT
CASSSRTNTEAFF
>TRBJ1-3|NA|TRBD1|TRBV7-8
TGTGCCAGCAGCCCACAGGGGATTCCCGTCTCTGGAAACACCATATATTTT
CASSPQGIPVSGNTIYF
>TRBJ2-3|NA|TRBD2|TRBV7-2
TGTGCCAGCAGCTTAGGGGGAGGCTGGGGGCGGGGGGCCACAGATACGCAGTATTTT
CASSLGGGWGRGATDTQYF
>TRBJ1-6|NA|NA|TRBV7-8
TGTGCCAGCAGCTTGACTCTTGGCAATTCACCCCTCCACTTT
CASSLTLGNSPLHF
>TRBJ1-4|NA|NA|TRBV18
TGTGCCAGCTCACCGAGTCCAAAGATGCTCGATGAAAAACTGTTTTTT
CASSPSPKMLDEKLFF
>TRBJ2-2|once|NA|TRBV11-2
TGTGCCAGCAGCTTCGTAGGGGGAAGCACCGGGGAGCTGTTTTTT
CASSFVGGSTGELFF
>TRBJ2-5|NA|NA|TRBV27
TGTGCCAGCAGTTTATTGCGGGGCGGGGAGACCCAGTACTTC
CASSLLRGGETQYF
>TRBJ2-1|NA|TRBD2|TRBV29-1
TGCAGCGTTGCACTAGCGGGGATCTACAATGAGCAGTTCTTC
CSVALAGIYNEQFF
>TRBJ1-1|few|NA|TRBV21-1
TGTGCCAGCAGCGCCGTCCTCGGGGTAAGGGGGTTTCAGAACACTGAAGCTTTCTTT
CASSAVLGVRGFQNTEAFF
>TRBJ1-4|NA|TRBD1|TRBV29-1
TGCAGCGTTAGGGGGCCTGAAAAACTGTTTTTT
CSVRGPEKLFF
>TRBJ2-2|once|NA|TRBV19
TGTGCCAGTAGTATAGATCAAAGAGCCACCGGGGAGCTGTTTTTT
CASSIDQRATGELFF
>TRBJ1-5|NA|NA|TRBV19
TGTGCCAGTAGTGTATTGTTGGAGCCTCTCCGGGGGGATCAGCCCCAGCATTTT
CASSVLLEPLRGDQPQHF
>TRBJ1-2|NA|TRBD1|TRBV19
TGTGCCAGTAGTATGTTGACAGGGGGCGGTAACTATGGCTACACCTTC
CASSMLTGGGNYGYTF